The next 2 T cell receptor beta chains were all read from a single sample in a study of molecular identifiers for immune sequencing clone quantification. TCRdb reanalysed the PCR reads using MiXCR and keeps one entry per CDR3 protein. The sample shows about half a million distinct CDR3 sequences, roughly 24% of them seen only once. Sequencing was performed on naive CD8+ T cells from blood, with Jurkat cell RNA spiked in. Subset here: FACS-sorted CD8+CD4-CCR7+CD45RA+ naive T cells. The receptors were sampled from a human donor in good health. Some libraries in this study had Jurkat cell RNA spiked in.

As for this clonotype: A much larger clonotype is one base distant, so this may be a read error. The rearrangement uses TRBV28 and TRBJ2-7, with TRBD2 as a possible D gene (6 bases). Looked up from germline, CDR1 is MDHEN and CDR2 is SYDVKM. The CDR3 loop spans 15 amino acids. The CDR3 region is CARSLPSWGSEGLYF. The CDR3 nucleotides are TGTGCCCGCAGTCTACCCTCCTGGGGGTCGGAGGGTCTGTACTTC.

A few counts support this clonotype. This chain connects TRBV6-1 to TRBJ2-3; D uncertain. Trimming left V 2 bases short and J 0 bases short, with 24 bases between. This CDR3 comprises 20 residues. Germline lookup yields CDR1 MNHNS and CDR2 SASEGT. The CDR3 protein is CASSEFKTVNYFPSTDTQYF. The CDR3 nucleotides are TGTGCCAGCAGTGAATTTAAAACTGTCAACTATTTCCCTAGCACAGATACGCAGTATTTT.